One and the same sample provided the 3 T cell receptor beta chains below, sequenced in a study of cytomegalovirus exposure and HLA in healthy donors. Primers included in the PCR were 60 Vbeta and 13 Jbeta primers. TCRdb keeps only in-frame clones here, not all; method: immunoSEQ multiplex PCR. The table lists some 96,000 clones, 64% of them singletons. Sequencing input: PBMCs. All receptors derive from a man aged 55 to 69 in good health and CMV-seronegative.

V is TRBV10-3 and J is TRBJ2-3; 14 nucleotides line up with TRBD2. This CDR3 contains 21 residues. Trimming cost V 2 bases and J 0 bases; bases outside gene matches: 13. The germline CDR1 and CDR2 sequences are ENHRY and SYGVKD. The CDR3 nucleotides read TGTGCCATCAGTGAGGAACCCGGGACTAGCGGGAGTAAGCCTAGCACAGATACGCAGTATTTT. This translates into CAISEEPGTSGSKPSTDTQYF.

This clone was counted a few times. This chain uses TRBV6-6 with TRBJ2-7; tentatively, D is TRBD1 (5 bases). Trimming pared 6 bases from V and 5 bases from J, leaving 20 bases between. CDR3 length equals 15 residues. Germline CDR1 MNHNY, CDR2 SVGAGI (reference sequence). The DNA of the CDR3 is TGTGCCAGCAGCATACAGGTAGAAGTTGGAAACGAGCAGTACTTC. It codes for CASSIQVEVGNEQYF.

The rearrangement uses TRBV5-1 and TRBJ1-1; TRBD1 matches 8 bases. The CDR3 sequence is 13 residues long. With 5 bases clipped from V and 8 bases from J, the junction kept 8 bases outside the gene matches. The V gene's germline CDR1 is SGHRS and CDR2 YFSETQ. For the CDR3, the DNA is TGCGCCAGCAGTATAGGAGGACAGGGAGAAGCTTTCTTT. Its translation is CASSIGGQGEAFF.